The text below deals with one TCR beta chain. The CDR3 contains 12 residues. Germline V gene sequence: CDR1 DFQATT, CDR2 SNEGSKA (reference sequence). V dropped 5 bases and J dropped 7; count of bases not matched to a gene: 6. TCRdb redid the calling of the RT-PCR reads with MiXCR, one entry per CDR3 protein. The profile shows approximately 720,000 distinct CDR3 sequences, 12% to 15% of them singletons. The receptor comes from a female donor in good health, serving as a healthy control. The sample comprised memory CD4+ T cells from blood. The V call is TRBV20-1, the J call TRBJ2-7; 9 bases line up with TRBD1. CDR3 in DNA: TGCAGTGCTGGGAGACAGGGGGGGGAGCAGTACTTC. It encodes CSAGRQGGEQYF.